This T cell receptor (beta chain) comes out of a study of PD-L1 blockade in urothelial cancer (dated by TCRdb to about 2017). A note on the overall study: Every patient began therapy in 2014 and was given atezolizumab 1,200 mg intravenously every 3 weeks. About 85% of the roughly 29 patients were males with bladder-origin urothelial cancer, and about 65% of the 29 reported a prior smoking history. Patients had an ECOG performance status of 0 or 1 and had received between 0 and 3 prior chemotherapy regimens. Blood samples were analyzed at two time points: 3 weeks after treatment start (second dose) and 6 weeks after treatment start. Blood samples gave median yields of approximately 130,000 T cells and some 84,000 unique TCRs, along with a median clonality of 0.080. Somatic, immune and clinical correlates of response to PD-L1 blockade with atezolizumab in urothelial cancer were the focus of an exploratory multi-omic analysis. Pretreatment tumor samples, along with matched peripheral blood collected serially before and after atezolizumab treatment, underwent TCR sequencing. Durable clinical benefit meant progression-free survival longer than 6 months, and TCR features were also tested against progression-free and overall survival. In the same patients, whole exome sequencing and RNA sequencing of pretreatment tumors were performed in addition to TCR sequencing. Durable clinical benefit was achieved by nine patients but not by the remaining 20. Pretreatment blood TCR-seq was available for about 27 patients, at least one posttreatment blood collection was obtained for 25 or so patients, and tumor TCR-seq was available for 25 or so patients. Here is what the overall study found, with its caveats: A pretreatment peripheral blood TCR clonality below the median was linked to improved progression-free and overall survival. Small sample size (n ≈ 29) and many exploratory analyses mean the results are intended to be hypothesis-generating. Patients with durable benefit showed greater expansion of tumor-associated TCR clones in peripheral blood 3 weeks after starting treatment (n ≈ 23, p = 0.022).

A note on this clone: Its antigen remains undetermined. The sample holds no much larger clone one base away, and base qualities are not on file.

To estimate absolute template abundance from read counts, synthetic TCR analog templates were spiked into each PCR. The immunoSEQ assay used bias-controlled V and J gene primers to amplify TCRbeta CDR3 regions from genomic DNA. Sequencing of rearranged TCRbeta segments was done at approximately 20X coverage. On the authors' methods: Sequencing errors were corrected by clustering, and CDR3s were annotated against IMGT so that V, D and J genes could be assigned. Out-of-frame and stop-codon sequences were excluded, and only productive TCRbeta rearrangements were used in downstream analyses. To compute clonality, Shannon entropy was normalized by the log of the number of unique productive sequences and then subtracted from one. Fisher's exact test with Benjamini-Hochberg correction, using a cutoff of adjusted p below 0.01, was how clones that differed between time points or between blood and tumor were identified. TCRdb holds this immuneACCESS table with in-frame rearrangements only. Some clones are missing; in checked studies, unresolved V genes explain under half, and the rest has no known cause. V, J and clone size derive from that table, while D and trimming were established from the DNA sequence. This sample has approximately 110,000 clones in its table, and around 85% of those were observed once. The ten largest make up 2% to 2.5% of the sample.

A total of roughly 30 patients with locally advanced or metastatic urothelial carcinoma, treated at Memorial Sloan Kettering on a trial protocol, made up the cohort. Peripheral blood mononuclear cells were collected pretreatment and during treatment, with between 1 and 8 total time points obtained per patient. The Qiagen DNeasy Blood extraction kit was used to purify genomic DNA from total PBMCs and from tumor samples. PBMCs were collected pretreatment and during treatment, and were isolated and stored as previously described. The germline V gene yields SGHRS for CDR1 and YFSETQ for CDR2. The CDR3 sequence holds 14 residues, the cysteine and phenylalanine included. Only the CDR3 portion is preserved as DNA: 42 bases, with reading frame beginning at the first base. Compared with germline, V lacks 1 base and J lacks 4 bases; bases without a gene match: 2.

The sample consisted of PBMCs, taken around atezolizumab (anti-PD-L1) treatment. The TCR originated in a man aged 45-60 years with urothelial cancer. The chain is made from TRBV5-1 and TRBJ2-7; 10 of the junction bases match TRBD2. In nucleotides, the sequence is TGCGCCAGCAGCTTGTCGGGACTAGCGTACGAGCAGTACTTC. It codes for CASSLSGLAYEQYF.